The rows below give T cell receptor beta chains drawn from one sample of a study of T cell responses to AZD1222 COVID-19 vaccine. The method was immunoSEQ multiplex PCR; TCRdb's version includes in-frame clones alone and lacks a portion of them. Among some 140,000 clones listed, more than 90% were seen once. Sequenced here: peripheral blood, sampled on day 0 of AZD1222 vaccination. These receptor sequences come from an adult in good health. Both conserved end residues are part of each CDR3. The order of the fields is clone size, D gene, J gene, V gene, CDR3 DNA, CDR3 protein. D genes are given only for firm matches. Rows may omit the clone size; those that give it use once, few, many or a size class.

once,.,TRBJ2-5,TRBV5-6,TGTGCCAGCAGCGTAACCCCGGGCCGGCAAGGGACCCAGTACTTC,CASSVTPGRQGTQYF
.,.,TRBJ2-1,TRBV9,TGTGCCAGCAGCGCTGTGAAGGCCTACAATGAGCAGTTCTTC,CASSAVKAYNEQFF
once,.,TRBJ2-7,TRBV18,TGTGCCAGCTCACTCGGGCAGGGATCCTACGAGCAGTACTTC,CASSLGQGSYEQYF
.,TRBD1,TRBJ1-5,TRBV5-6,TGTGCCAGCAGCTTGTGGGGGACAGTAAATCAGCCCCAGCATTTT,CASSLWGTVNQPQHF
few,TRBD1,TRBJ1-6,TRBV12-3/TRBV12-4,TGTGCCAGCAGTTCAGGGGGCTATTCACCCCTCCACTTT,CASSSGGYSPLHF
.,.,TRBJ2-7,TRBV24-1,TGTGCCACGGAAAACGGGGCCGAGCAGTACTTC,CATENGAEQYF
.,.,TRBJ1-1,TRBV7-3,TGTGCCAGCAGCCTCACAGGGTCCGGCACTGAAGCTTTCTTT,CASSLTGSGTEAFF
once,.,TRBJ1-5,TRBV24-1,TGTGCCATCCCGCGGGGCAGGGAGGATCAGCCCCAGCATTTT,CAIPRGREDQPQHF
.,TRBD1,TRBJ1-6,TRBV6-2/TRBV6-3,TGTGCCAGCAGGTACTCGACAGGGATGGAGCTTAATTCACCCCTCCACTTT,CASRYSTGMELNSPLHF
.,.,TRBJ1-1,TRBV29-1,TGCAGCGTTGAGAGGTTCGGCGGGCAGATGGCCGCTTTCTTT,CSVERFGGQMAAFF
.,TRBD2,TRBJ2-7,TRBV9,TGTGCCAGCAGCGTAGGAGGGACTAGCGGGAGAGAGCAGTACTTC,CASSVGGTSGREQYF
.,.,TRBJ1-3,TRBV5-4,TGTGCCAGCAGCGTAAGGGAGGGCGCGGGGCACACCATATATTTT,CASSVREGAGHTIYF
.,.,TRBJ2-7,TRBV3-1/TRBV3-2,TGTGCCAGCAGCCTCCTTACCACGTCTGGCGAGCAGTACTTC,CASSLLTTSGEQYF
.,.,TRBJ1-1,TRBV7-3,TGTGCCAGCAGCCTGGATGGGGGGGCCACTGAAGCTTTCTTT,CASSLDGGATEAFF
.,.,TRBJ2-4,TRBV5-6,TGTGCCAGCAGCTTGTCCTGGCTCCTAGGGGACCAAGCCAAAAACATTCAGTACTTC,CASSLSWLLGDQAKNIQYF